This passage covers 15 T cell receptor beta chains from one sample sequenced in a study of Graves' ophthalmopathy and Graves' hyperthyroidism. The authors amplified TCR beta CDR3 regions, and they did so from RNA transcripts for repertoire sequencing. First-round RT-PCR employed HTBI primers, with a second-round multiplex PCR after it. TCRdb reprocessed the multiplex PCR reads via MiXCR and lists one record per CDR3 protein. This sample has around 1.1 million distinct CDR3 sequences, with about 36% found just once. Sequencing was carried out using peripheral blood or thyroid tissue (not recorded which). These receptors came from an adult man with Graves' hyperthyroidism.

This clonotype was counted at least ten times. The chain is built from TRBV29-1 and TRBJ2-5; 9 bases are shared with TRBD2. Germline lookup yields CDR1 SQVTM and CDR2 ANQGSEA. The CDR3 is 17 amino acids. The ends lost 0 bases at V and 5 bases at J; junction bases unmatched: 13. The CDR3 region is CSVEDDAGGPFSETQYF. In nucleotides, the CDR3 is TGCAGCGTTGAAGATGACGCGGGGGGGCCTTTCTCGGAGACCCAGTACTTC.

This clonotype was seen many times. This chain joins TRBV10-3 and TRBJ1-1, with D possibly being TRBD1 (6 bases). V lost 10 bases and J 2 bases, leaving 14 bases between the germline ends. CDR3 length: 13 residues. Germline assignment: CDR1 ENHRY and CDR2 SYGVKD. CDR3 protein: CATQGQQNTEAFF. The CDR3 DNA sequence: TGTGCCACACAGGGACAACAAAACACTGAAGCTTTCTTT.

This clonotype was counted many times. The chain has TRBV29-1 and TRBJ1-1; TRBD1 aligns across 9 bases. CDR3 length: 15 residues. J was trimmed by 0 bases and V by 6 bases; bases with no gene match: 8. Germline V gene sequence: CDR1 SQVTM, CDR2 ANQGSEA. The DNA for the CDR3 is TGCAGCGTGAAAACAGGGGGCTTGGTGAACACTGAAGCTTTCTTT. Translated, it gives CSVKTGGLVNTEAFF.

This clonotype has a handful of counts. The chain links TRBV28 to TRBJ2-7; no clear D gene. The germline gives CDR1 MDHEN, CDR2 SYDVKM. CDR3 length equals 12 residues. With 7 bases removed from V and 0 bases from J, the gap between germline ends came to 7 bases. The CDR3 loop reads CASTPHSYEQYF. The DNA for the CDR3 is TGTGCCAGCACCCCGCACTCCTACGAGCAGTACTTC.

CDR3 amino acids: CSVEDSPTGTSGYTF. The DNA for the CDR3 is TGCAGCGTTGAAGATTCTCCGACAGGGACCAGTGGCTACACCTTC. This chain connects TRBV29-1 to TRBJ1-2, with 7 bases that match TRBD1. Trimming took 0 bases from V and 7 from J; bases not matched to a gene: 11. The germline gives CDR1 SQVTM, CDR2 ANQGSEA. The CDR3 runs to 15 residues.

In nucleotides, the CDR3 is TGCGCCAGCAGCCTGGACAGGCAGGGGGGCTACACCTTC. Its translation: CASSLDRQGGYTF. The chain uses TRBV10-2 and TRBJ1-2, with 7 positions matching TRBD1. The V gene end was trimmed by 6 bases and the J gene end by 8 bases; junction bases not matched to a gene: 9. The germline gives CDR1 WSHSY, CDR2 SAAADI. The CDR3 consists of 13 residues.

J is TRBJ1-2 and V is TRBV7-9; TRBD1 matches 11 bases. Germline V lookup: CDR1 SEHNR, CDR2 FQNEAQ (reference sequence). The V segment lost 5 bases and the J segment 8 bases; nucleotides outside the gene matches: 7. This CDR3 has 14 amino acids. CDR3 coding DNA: TGTGCCAGCAGCGGATCGGGACAGGGGGGCGGCTACACCTTC. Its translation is CASSGSGQGGGYTF.

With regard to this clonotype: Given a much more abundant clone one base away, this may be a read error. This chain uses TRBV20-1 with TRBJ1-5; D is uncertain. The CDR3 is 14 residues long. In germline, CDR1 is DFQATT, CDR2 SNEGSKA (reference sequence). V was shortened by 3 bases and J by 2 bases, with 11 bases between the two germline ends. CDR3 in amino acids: CSASGVSGNQPQHF. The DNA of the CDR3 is TGCAGTGCTAGTGGCGTTTCGGGCAATCAGCCCCAGCATTTT.

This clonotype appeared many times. CDR3 DNA sequence: TGTGCCATCAGTGACCGGGACGTAAGCTACGAGCAGTACTTC. This gives the protein CAISDRDVSYEQYF. The chain recombines TRBV10-3 with TRBJ2-7; D assignment may be TRBD1 or TRBD2 (5 bases each). The CDR3 consists of 14 residues. The germline V gene encodes CDR1 ENHRY and CDR2 SYGVKD. V was cut by 3 bases and J by 3 bases, with 12 bases left in between.

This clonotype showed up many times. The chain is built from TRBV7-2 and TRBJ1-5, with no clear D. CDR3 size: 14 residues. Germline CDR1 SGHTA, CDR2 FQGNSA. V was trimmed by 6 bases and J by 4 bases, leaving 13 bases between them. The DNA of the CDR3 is TGTGCCAGCAGTTACTCGCCCCCAAATCAGCCCCAGCATTTT. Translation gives CASSYSPPNQPQHF.

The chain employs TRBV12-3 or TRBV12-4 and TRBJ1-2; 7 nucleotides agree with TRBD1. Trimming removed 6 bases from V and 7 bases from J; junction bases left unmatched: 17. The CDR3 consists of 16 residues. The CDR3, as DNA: TGTGCCAGCAGCCAAGGGCAGTGGACAGGCCTCACTGGCTACACCTTC. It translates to CASSQGQWTGLTGYTF.

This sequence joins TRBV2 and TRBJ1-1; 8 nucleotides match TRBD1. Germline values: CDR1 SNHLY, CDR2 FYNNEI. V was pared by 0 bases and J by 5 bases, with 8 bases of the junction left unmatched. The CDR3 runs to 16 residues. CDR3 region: CASSEARTGLGTEAFF. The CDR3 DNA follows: TGTGCCAGCAGTGAAGCCCGGACAGGGTTGGGAACTGAAGCTTTCTTT. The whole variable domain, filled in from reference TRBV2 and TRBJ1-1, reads EPEVTQTPSHQVTQMGQEVILRCVPISNHLYFYWYRQILGQKVEFLVSFYNNEISEKSEIFDDQFSVERPDGSNFTLKIRSTKLEDSAMYFCASSEARTGLGTEAFFGQGTRLTVV.

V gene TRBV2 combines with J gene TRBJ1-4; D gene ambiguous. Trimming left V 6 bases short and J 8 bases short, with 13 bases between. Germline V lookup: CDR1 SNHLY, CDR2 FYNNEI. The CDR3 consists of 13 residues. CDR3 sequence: CASRDLAGEKLFF. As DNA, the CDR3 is TGTGCCAGCAGAGACCTAGCGGGAGAAAAACTGTTTTTT.

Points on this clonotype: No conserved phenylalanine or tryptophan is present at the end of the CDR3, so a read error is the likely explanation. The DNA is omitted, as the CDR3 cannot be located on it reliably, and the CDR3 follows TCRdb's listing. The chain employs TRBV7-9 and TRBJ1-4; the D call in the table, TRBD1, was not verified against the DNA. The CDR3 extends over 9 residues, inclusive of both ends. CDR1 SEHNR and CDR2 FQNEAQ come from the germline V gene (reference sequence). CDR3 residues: CASSPGAQG.

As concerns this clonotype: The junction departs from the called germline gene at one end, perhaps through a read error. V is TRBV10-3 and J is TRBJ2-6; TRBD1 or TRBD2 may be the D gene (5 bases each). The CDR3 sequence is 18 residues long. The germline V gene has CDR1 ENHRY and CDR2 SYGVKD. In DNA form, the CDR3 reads TGTGCCATCAGTGAGGACGGGGCGGCCAGCTCTGGGGCCAACGTCCTGACCTTC. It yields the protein CAISEDGAASSGANVLTF.